This record concerns one TCR beta chain sequence. The data are from a study of blood T cell repertoires in COVID-19. Turning to the study itself: The origin of the acute and convalescent COVID-19 samples was the United States, Italy and Spain.

CDR1 SGHNT and CDR2 YENEEA come from the germline V gene. This CDR3 has 15 amino acids. Trimming took 6 bases from V and 4 from J, leaving 17 bases between them. Sequencing was performed with immunoSEQ multiplex PCR; in TCRdb, only in-frame clones are kept and a portion is missing. Altogether about 55,000 clones are present, over 75% being singletons, with the ten largest covering 6.2%. This TCR was sampled from a man aged 35 to 55 with acute or convalescent COVID-19. The specimen sequenced was peripheral blood. The chain couples TRBV11-3 to TRBJ2-3, with D unclear. CDR3 residues: CASSAPESHADTQYF. In nucleotides, the CDR3 is TGTGCCAGCAGTGCCCCCGAGTCGCACGCAGATACGCAGTATTTT.